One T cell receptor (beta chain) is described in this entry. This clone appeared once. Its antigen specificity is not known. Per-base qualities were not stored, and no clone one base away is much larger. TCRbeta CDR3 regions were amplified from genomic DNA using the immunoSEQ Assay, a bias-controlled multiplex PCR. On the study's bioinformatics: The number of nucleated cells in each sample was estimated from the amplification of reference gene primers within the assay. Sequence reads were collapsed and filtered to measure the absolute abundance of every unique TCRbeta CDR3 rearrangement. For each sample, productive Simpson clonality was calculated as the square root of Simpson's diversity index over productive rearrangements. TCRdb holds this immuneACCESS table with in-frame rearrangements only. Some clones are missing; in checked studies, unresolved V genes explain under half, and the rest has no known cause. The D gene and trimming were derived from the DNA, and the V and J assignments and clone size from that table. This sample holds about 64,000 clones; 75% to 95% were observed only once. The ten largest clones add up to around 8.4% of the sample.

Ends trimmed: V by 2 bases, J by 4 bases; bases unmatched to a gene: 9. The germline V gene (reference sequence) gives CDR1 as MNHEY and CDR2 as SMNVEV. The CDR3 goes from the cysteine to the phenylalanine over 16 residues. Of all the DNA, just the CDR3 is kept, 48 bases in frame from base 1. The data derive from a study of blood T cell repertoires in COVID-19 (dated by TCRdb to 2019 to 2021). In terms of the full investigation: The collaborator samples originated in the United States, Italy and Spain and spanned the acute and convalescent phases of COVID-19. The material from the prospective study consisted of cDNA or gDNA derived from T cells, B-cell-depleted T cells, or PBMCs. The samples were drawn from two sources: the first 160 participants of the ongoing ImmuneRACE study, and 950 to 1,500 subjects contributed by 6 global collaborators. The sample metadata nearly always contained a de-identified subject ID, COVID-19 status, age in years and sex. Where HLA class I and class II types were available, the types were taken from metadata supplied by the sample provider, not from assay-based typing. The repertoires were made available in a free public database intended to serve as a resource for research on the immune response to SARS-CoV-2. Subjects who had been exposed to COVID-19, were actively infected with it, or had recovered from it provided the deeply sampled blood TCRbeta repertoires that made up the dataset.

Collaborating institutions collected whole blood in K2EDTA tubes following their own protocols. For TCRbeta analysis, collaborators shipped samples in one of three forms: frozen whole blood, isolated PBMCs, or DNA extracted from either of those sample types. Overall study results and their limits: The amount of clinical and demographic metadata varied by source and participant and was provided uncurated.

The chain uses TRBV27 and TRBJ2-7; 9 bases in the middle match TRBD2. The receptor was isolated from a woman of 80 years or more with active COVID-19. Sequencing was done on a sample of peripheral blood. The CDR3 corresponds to CASSLILASGMYEQYF. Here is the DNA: TGTGCCAGCAGTTTAATCTTGGCTAGCGGGATGTACGAGCAGTACTTC.